This passage covers 25 T cell receptor beta chains from one sample sequenced in a study of T cell responses to AZD1222 COVID-19 vaccine. Clones were sequenced by immunoSEQ multiplex PCR, and TCRdb holds only the in-frame ones, with some missing. Counted here are around 150,000 clones, 85% to 95% occurring once; the ten biggest clones make up about 1.4%. The sequencing used peripheral blood, collected on day 0 of AZD1222 vaccination. The receptors were sampled from an adult in good health.

This chain uses TRBV2 with TRBJ1-4; 7 positions match TRBD1. Germline CDR1 SNHLY, CDR2 FYNNEI. The CDR3 has 16 residues. J was trimmed by 8 bases and V by 8 bases; bases with no gene match: 17. DNA of the CDR3: TGTGCCAGCTGTGTGGGACCGGACAGGCCCTACGAAAAACTGTTTTTT. Its translation is CASCVGPDRPYEKLFF. Combining the CDR3 with reference TRBV2 and TRBJ1-4 gives the whole variable domain EPEVTQTPSHQVTQMGQEVILRCVPISNHLYFYWYRQILGQKVEFLVSFYNNEISEKSEIFDDQFSVERPDGSNFTLKIRSTKLEDSAMYFCASCVGPDRPYEKLFFGSGTQLSVL.

The chain links TRBV19 to TRBJ2-5; D may be TRBD2 (7 bases). Germline values: CDR1 LNHDA, CDR2 SQIVND (reference sequence). Trimming shortened V by 4 bases and J by 0 bases, and 15 bases separated the two germline ends. This CDR3 has 16 residues. The CDR3 region is CASSTGGHLYQETQYF. CDR3 coding DNA: TGTGCCAGTAGTACCGGGGGGCACCTGTACCAAGAGACCCAGTACTTC.

This chain uses TRBV10-3 with TRBJ2-2; 9 positions agree with TRBD2. V shed 2 bases and J 5 bases; nucleotides not matched to a gene: 15. Germline CDR1 and CDR2: ENHRY and SYGVKD. The CDR3 has 19 residues. The CDR3 DNA is TGTGCCATCAGTGAGCCCAAACTAACGCGGGGGGGCCGGACCGGGGAGCTGTTTTTT. Encoded protein: CAISEPKLTRGGRTGELFF.

The chain joins TRBV27 to TRBJ1-5, with TRBD1 matching 8 bases. The CDR3 covers 19 residues. V lost 6 bases to trimming and J lost 0 bases; unmatched junction nucleotides: 16. Germline CDR1 reads MNHEY; CDR2 reads SMNVEV (reference sequence). The CDR3 DNA reads as TGTGCCAGCAGACTCAAGGGGGGGACAGGTGACTATAGCAATCAGCCCCAGCATTTT. It encodes CASRLKGGTGDYSNQPQHF.

The chain combines TRBV7-9 with TRBJ2-7; perhaps TRBD1 as D (5 bases). The CDR3 spans 14 residues. Trimming cost V 5 bases and J 7 bases, with 18 bases left between them. The germline gives CDR1 SEHNR, CDR2 FQNEAQ (reference sequence). CDR3 sequence reads: CASSPDSRPIEQYF. CDR3 sequence (DNA): TGTGCCAGCAGCCCAGACAGCCGGCCCATTGAGCAGTACTTC.

CDR3 nucleotide sequence: TGTGCCAGCAGCGTATCCGACAGCGTCTTACAGGGCTACACCTTC. Residues: CASSVSDSVLQGYTF. This rearrangement joins TRBV9 to TRBJ1-2; D is perhaps TRBD1 (5 bases). CDR1 SGDLS and CDR2 YYNGEE come from the germline V gene. The CDR3 consists of 15 residues. Trimming took 1 base from V and 8 from J, leaving 18 bases between them.

The V gene is TRBV30, the J gene TRBJ1-2, with D possibly being TRBD1 (6 bases). Trimming left V 1 base short and J 4 bases short, with 16 bases between. The germline V gene has CDR1 GTSNPN and CDR2 SVGIG (reference sequence). There are 15 residues in the CDR3. For the CDR3, the DNA is TGTGCCTGGAGTGGAGATCCCGGGGGCAGCTATGGCTACACCTTC. It is translated as CAWSGDPGGSYGYTF.

This clone appeared a single time. V gene TRBV29-1 combines with J gene TRBJ1-1; D gene uncertain. Germline V CDR1 and CDR2: SQVTM, ANQGSEA. The CDR3 covers 15 residues. The ends were cut back, 0 bases at V and 1 base at J, with 12 bases in the middle. The CDR3 sequence is CSVEDWGVRNTEAFF. The CDR3 nucleotides read TGCAGCGTTGAAGATTGGGGTGTGAGGAACACTGAAGCTTTCTTT. Looking up the rest from reference TRBV29-1 and TRBJ1-1 gives the full variable domain: SAVISQKPSRDICQRGTSLTIQCQVDSQVTMMFWYRQQPGQSLTLIATANQGSEATYESGFVIDKFPISRPNLTFSTLTVSNMSPEDSSIYLCSVEDWGVRNTEAFFGQGTRLTVV.

This chain uses TRBV11-1 with TRBJ2-7, with 10 bases matching TRBD1. The germline gives CDR1 SGHAT, CDR2 FQDESV (reference sequence). CDR3 length: 15 residues. Losses at the gene ends were 5 bases for V and 0 bases for J; bases not matched to a gene: 4. The CDR3 DNA is TGTGCCAGCAGCCCCTGGACAGGGGGCTCCTACGAGCAGTACTTC. Its protein product is CASSPWTGGSYEQYF.

Concerning this clone itself: At one end, the junction sequence differs from germline, possibly due to a read error. The chain joins TRBV14 to TRBJ1-1; D unclear. The CDR3 loop spans 13 amino acids. Looked up from germline, CDR1 is SGHDN and CDR2 is FVKESK. CDR3 nucleotide sequence: TGTGCCAGCAGCCAAGCCCCCCTCTTACTTAGCCACTTT. It codes for CASSQAPLLLSHF.

This clone appeared a few times. In the same sample, other DNA sequences code for this CDR3. The gene calls are TRBV3-1 (or the pseudogene TRBV3-2) and TRBJ1-1; a weak D match, TRBD1 (5 bases). Germline V gene data show CDR1 as LGHDT and CDR2 as YNNKEL (reference sequence). The CDR3 is 13 residues long. With 3 bases removed from V and 1 base from J, the gap between germline ends came to 6 bases. The CDR3 is CASSQGGNTEAFF. The CDR3 nucleotides are TGTGCCAGCAGCCAGGGGGGGAACACTGAAGCTTTCTTT.

The chain joins TRBV6-5 to TRBJ1-1; unclear D gene. Germline V gene data show CDR1 as MNHEY and CDR2 as SVGAGI. Deletions cut 5 bases from V and 1 base from J, with 14 bases between. CDR3 length: 15 residues. For the CDR3, the DNA is TGTGCCAGCAGTCGTCTTGCCGGGAGGAACACTGAAGCTTTCTTT. It encodes CASSRLAGRNTEAFF.

The chain carries TRBV29-1 and TRBJ2-7, with 12 bases fitting TRBD2. CDR1 is SQVTM and CDR2 is ANQGSEA in the germline V gene. CDR3 length: 13 amino acids. V was pared by 6 bases and J by 7 bases, with 7 bases of the junction left unmatched. CDR3 bases: TGCAGCGTACGGACTAGCGGGAAATGGGAGCAGTACTTC. It yields the protein CSVRTSGKWEQYF.

This clone was counted a single time. The gene calls are TRBV6-2 or TRBV6-3 and TRBJ1-1; D remains ambiguous. V shed 0 bases and J shed 4 bases, with 6 bases lying between them. The CDR3 runs 13 residues. Germline V lookup: CDR1 MNHEY, CDR2 SVGEGT. The CDR3 region is CASSYSALTEAFF. CDR3 nucleotides: TGTGCCAGCAGTTACTCGGCGCTCACTGAAGCTTTCTTT.

V is TRBV5-4 and J is TRBJ1-2, with 7 positions matching TRBD1. The CDR3 extends over 14 amino acids. Germline-derived CDR1 and CDR2 are SGHNT and YYREEE (reference sequence). V was pared by 2 bases and J by 5 bases, with 6 bases of the junction left unmatched. The chain's CDR3 is CASSFSGTAYGYTF. The DNA of the CDR3 is TGTGCCAGCAGCTTCTCCGGGACAGCATATGGCTACACCTTC.

The chain uses TRBV11-2 and TRBJ2-6, with D hard to call. Germline lookup yields CDR1 SGHAT and CDR2 FQNNGV. The V end was cut by 1 base, the J end by 1 base, with 5 bases between. There are 15 residues in the CDR3. The CDR3 reads CASSLARSGANVLTF. CDR3 nucleotide sequence: TGTGCCAGCAGCTTAGCAAGGTCTGGGGCCAACGTCCTGACTTTC.

This chain joins TRBV5-4 and TRBJ1-3, with no clear D. Trimming took 4 bases from V and 0 from J, leaving 14 bases between them. The CDR3 is 16 amino acids. CDR1 is SGHNT, CDR2 YYREEE, per germline (reference sequence). The CDR3 nucleotides are TGTGCCAGCAGCCAGAACCACGACACCTCTGGAAACACCATATATTTT. As protein: CASSQNHDTSGNTIYF.

This clone was seen once. This chain joins TRBV18 and TRBJ2-5; D ambiguous. The germline CDR1 and CDR2 sequences are KGHSH and LQKENI. CDR3 size: 12 residues. Trimming pared 5 bases from V and 5 bases from J, leaving 9 bases between. Here the CDR3 reads CASSALRETQYF. In DNA form, the CDR3 reads TGTGCCAGCTCAGCCCTCCGGGAGACCCAGTACTTC.

The CDR3 is CASSEAAADNYGYTF. In DNA form, the CDR3 reads TGTGCCAGCAGTGAAGCAGCGGCAGATAACTATGGCTACACCTTC. V and J are TRBV2 and TRBJ1-2; D gene unclear. V was cut by 0 bases and J by 1 base, with 9 bases left in between. The germline V gene encodes CDR1 SNHLY and CDR2 FYNNEI. The CDR3 runs to 15 residues.

The CDR3 region is CASSLGQTEAFF. The CDR3 DNA is TGTGCCAGCAGTTTGGGTCAGACTGAAGCTTTCTTT. The chain uses TRBV12-3 or TRBV12-4 and TRBJ1-1; D gene uncertain. Trimming took off 3 bases at V and 5 bases at J, with 7 bases between the two ends. The CDR3 covers 12 residues.

The V call is TRBV27, the J call TRBJ2-7; weak D call: TRBD2 (5 bases). The V end was cut by 2 bases, the J end by 4 bases, with 12 bases between. CDR1 and CDR2 from the germline V gene are MNHEY and SMNVEV (reference sequence). The CDR3 sequence is 14 residues long. CDR3: CASSLGGSVYEQYF. CDR3 sequence (DNA): TGTGCCAGCAGTTTAGGTGGGAGTGTGTACGAGCAGTACTTC.

The chain links TRBV7-9 to TRBJ1-2; a weak D match, TRBD1 (5 bases). This CDR3 is built from 15 residues. Trimming cost V 4 bases and J 4 bases, with 16 bases left between them. Germline lookup yields CDR1 SEHNR and CDR2 FQNEAQ (reference sequence). CDR3 sequence reads: CASSSTGPNIYGYTF. CDR3 nucleotide sequence: TGTGCCAGCAGCTCTACAGGACCGAACATCTATGGCTACACCTTC.

The genes are TRBV3-1 (or the pseudogene TRBV3-2) and TRBJ1-5; possibly TRBD1 for D (6 bases). V lost 1 base and J lost 2, with 9 bases in between. Germline CDR1 and CDR2: LGHDT and YNNKEL (reference sequence). The CDR3 contains 15 residues. The CDR3 here is CASSQAGAGNQPQHF. Here the CDR3 DNA reads TGTGCCAGCAGCCAAGCGGGGGCGGGCAATCAGCCCCAGCATTTT.

The chain couples TRBV12-3 or TRBV12-4 to TRBJ1-2, with D perhaps matching TRBD1 (6 bases). Trimming pared 5 bases from V and 8 bases from J, leaving 15 bases between. The CDR3 has 13 residues. The CDR3 DNA is TGTGCCAGCAGTCCCGGGGGCTTAAGGGGCTACACCTTC. Its translation: CASSPGGLRGYTF.

V gene TRBV27 combines with J gene TRBJ2-3; D is ambiguous. This CDR3 comprises 17 residues. Germline CDR1 reads MNHEY; CDR2 reads SMNVEV (reference sequence). V shed 6 bases and J shed 0 bases, with 19 bases lying between them. In DNA form, the CDR3 reads TGTGCCAGCAGCGACCCCGGACGGATCCTAAGCACAGATACGCAGTATTTT. Protein sequence: CASSDPGRILSTDTQYF.